This T cell receptor beta chain was recorded in a study of T cell repertoires in cytomegalovirus infection. TCRdb fed the reads into MiXCR, producing one record per CDR3 protein. The data contain approximately 76,000 distinct CDR3 sequences, 3.7% of them seen just once; the ten biggest clones take up around 4.9%. This clonotype was detected many times. Germline assignment: CDR1 DFQATT and CDR2 SNEGSKA (reference sequence). This CDR3 is built from 14 residues. The trim removed 6 bases at V and 1 base at J, leaving 7 bases unmatched. The source material was PBMCs. The V and J genes are TRBV20-1 and TRBJ2-5, with 8 bases fitting TRBD2. The clonotype was recovered from a human donor in good health (CMV status not recorded). Some clones in this sample may be carry-over from other donors' samples. The DNA for the CDR3 is TGCAGTGCCCGCGGGGGGCAAATCCAAGAGACCCAGTACTTC. Its translation: CSARGGQIQETQYF.